A single sample gave rise to the 27 T cell receptor beta chains below, sequenced in a study of response to subunit inactivated influenza vaccine. Each CDR3 protein gets one entry after TCRdb re-called the RT-PCR reads with MiXCR. The sample holds about 620,000 distinct CDR3 sequences, approximately 10% seen once. The data also belong to a second study, concerning T cells expressing NK-cell markers. That report adds: Production of TCR beta cDNA relied on 5'RACE template switching with UMIs.

Sequenced material: PBMCs from blood, taken on the day of vaccination. The receptor set was obtained from a man aged 45-65 years who received an inactivated influenza vaccine.

This clonotype was counted only a few times. The J gene is TRBJ1-6, the V gene TRBV9; 7 positions agree with TRBD1. This CDR3 is 15 amino acids long. V gave up 2 bases and J gave up 14 bases; unmatched junction bases: 13. Germline CDR1 is SGDLS and CDR2 is YYNGEE. For the CDR3, the DNA is TGTGCCAGCAGCGTGAGGGACAGCCCAAATTCGGCCCTCCACTTT. It translates to CASSVRDSPNSALHF. The full variable domain, its missing parts supplied by reference TRBV9 and TRBJ1-6, is DSGVTQTPKHLITATGQRVTLRCSPRSGDLSVYWYQQSLDQGLQFLIQYYNGEERAKGNILERFSAQQFPDLHSELNLSSLELGDSALYFCASSVRDSPNSALHFGNGTRLTVT.

Only a few counts were recorded for this clonotype. The V gene is TRBV29-1, the J gene TRBJ2-5; 15 bases match TRBD2. The V segment lost 5 bases and the J segment 5 bases; nucleotides outside the gene matches: 3. Per the germline V gene, CDR1 is SQVTM and CDR2 is ANQGSEA. This CDR3 is 14 amino acids long. DNA for the CDR3: TGCAGCGTTTGGACTAGCGGGAGGGAGGAGACCCAGTACTTC. This translates into CSVWTSGREETQYF.

The chain is built from TRBV29-1 and TRBJ2-7, with 7 bases identical to TRBD2. CDR1 and CDR2 (germline): SQVTM, ANQGSEA. Trimming took 4 bases from V and 0 from J; bases not matched to a gene: 6. The CDR3 has 14 amino acids. The CDR3 DNA sequence: TGCAGCGTTGGTGGGGGGGGGAGCTCCTACGAGCAGTACTTC. Protein: CSVGGGGSSYEQYF.

The rearrangement links TRBV20-1 to TRBJ2-1; a weak D match, TRBD2 (7 bases). Germline V gene lookup returns CDR1 DFQATT and CDR2 SNEGSKA (reference sequence). Between the trimmed V and J ends, which lost 1 base and 2 bases, there was a span of 21 bases. The CDR3 contains 18 residues. CDR3 DNA sequence: TGCAGTGCTAGAGGCGGGGATAGGGGGGGCCGGCCCTACAATGAGCAGTTCTTC. Translation: CSARGGDRGGRPYNEQFF.

In the case of this clonotype: A much bigger clone sits one base away, suggesting this may be a read error. V usage is TRBV11-2 and J usage is TRBJ2-4, with unresolved D. This CDR3 spans 13 amino acids. In germline, CDR1 is SGHAT, CDR2 FQNNGV. V was pared by 3 bases and J by 0 bases, with 3 bases between. The CDR3 here is CASSFLAKNIQYF. The CDR3 nucleotides are TGTGCCAGCAGCTTTTTAGCCAAAAACATTCAGTACTTC.

There are many counts of this clonotype. V and J are TRBV28 and TRBJ2-1; 7 bases line up with TRBD2. This CDR3 comprises 16 residues. Looked up from germline, CDR1 is MDHEN and CDR2 is SYDVKM. With V trimmed by 6 bases and J by 2 bases, 10 bases remained unmatched. Here the CDR3 reads CASRTVLAGAYNEQFF. CDR3 nucleotides: TGTGCCAGCAGAACCGTCTTAGCGGGCGCCTACAATGAGCAGTTCTTC.

This chain links TRBV12-3 or TRBV12-4 with TRBJ2-7; no reliable D call. Trimming took 3 bases from V and 7 from J, leaving 10 bases between them. The CDR3 is made up of 12 amino acids. CDR3 residues: CASSLSAREQYF. DNA for the CDR3: TGTGCCAGCAGTTTGTCGGCGCGGGAGCAGTACTTC.

CDR3 DNA: TGCGCCAGCAGAGGCGGGGCTAGCGGGGGTCAATCCGGGGAGCTGTTTTTT. Translation gives CASRGGASGGQSGELFF. The J gene is TRBJ2-2, the V gene TRBV4-1, with TRBD2 matching over 10 bases. Losses at the gene ends were 6 bases for V and 6 bases for J; bases not matched to a gene: 13. The CDR3 length is 17 residues. Germline V CDR1 and CDR2: MGHRA, YSYEKL.

This clonotype was observed a handful of times. The J gene is TRBJ1-6, the V gene TRBV20-1; 8 bases match TRBD1. Trimming removed 3 bases from V and 9 bases from J; junction bases left unmatched: 10. CDR1 and CDR2 from the germline V gene are DFQATT and SNEGSKA (reference sequence). The length of the CDR3 is 15 residues. As DNA, the CDR3 is TGCAGTGCTAGGGAGACAGGGGTTAGGTTTTCACCCCTCCACTTT. Translating gives CSARETGVRFSPLHF.

This clonotype was seen a few times. The chain employs TRBV7-8 and TRBJ2-1; D is possibly TRBD2 (6 bases). Between the trimmed V and J ends, which lost 3 bases and 9 bases, there was a span of 21 bases. Looked up from germline, CDR1 is SGHVS and CDR2 is FQNEAQ. There are 16 residues in the CDR3. CDR3 region: CASSLRRRGIGSEQFF. Here the CDR3 DNA reads TGTGCCAGCAGCTTGAGAAGGCGGGGTATAGGGAGTGAGCAGTTCTTC.

V and J are TRBV20-1 and TRBJ1-6; D ambiguous. The V end was cut by 5 bases, the J end by 6 bases, with 17 bases between. Germline-derived CDR1 and CDR2 are DFQATT and SNEGSKA (reference sequence). The CDR3 runs to 15 residues. The CDR3 here is CSAHGLERPNSPLHF. Here the CDR3 DNA reads TGCAGTGCTCACGGACTCGAACGTCCTAATTCACCCCTCCACTTT.

V gene TRBV29-1 combines with J gene TRBJ2-3, with 7 bases identical to TRBD2. CDR1 is SQVTM and CDR2 is ANQGSEA in the germline V gene. Unmatched junction bases numbered 10, after V lost 6 bases and J lost 4 bases. The CDR3 consists of 14 residues. The DNA of the CDR3 is TGCAGCGTCGGGCTACGGGGGGAATCAGATACGCAGTATTTT. Translation: CSVGLRGESDTQYF.

This clonotype was counted a few times. The chain recombines TRBV20-1 with TRBJ1-5; D not certain. The V and J ends lost 3 bases and 4 bases respectively, with 16 bases between them. The CDR3 runs 15 residues. Germline-derived CDR1 and CDR2 are DFQATT and SNEGSKA (reference sequence). DNA for the CDR3: TGCAGTGCTAGGGACGCCGTTATGTGGAATCAGCCCCAGCATTTT. This codes for CSARDAVMWNQPQHF.

The V and J genes are TRBV6-2 or TRBV6-3 and TRBJ1-1; D possibly corresponds to TRBD1 (5 bases). The CDR3 covers 15 residues. In germline, CDR1 is MNHEY, CDR2 SVGEGT. Trimming cost V 6 bases and J 7 bases, with 21 bases left between them. The CDR3 nucleotides are TGTGCCAGCAGCCCGGCAGGGTCGGGTGATTTTGAAGCTTTCTTT. Translating it yields CASSPAGSGDFEAFF.

This clonotype was detected ten times or more. This chain joins TRBV15 and TRBJ2-7; TRBD2 might be the D (5 bases). Trimming left V 0 bases short and J 5 bases short, with 17 bases between. The germline gives CDR1 LNHNV, CDR2 YYDKDF (reference sequence). The CDR3 loop spans 16 amino acids. The chain's CDR3 is CATSRDFAGGSDEQYF. The DNA of the CDR3 is TGTGCCACCAGCAGAGATTTCGCAGGTGGGAGTGACGAGCAGTACTTC.

In this sample, this clonotype turned up many times. The J gene is TRBJ2-3, the V gene TRBV5-4; D is uncertain. The CDR3 is 15 residues long. Germline CDR1 and CDR2: SGHNT and YYREEE (reference sequence). Trimming cost V 0 bases and J 1 base, with 9 bases left between them. CDR3 loop: CASSLGSYGTDTQYF. Here the CDR3 DNA reads TGTGCCAGCAGCTTGGGGTCATATGGCACAGATACGCAGTATTTT.

The CDR3 DNA follows: TGTGCCAGCACCCACTTCGGGACTAGCTACTCTGGGGCCAACGTCCTGACTTTC. This codes for CASTHFGTSYSGANVLTF. The chain carries TRBV28 and TRBJ2-6, with 9 bases lining up with TRBD2. The CDR3 consists of 18 residues. CDR1 MDHEN and CDR2 SYDVKM come from the germline V gene. V was pared by 7 bases and J by 0 bases, with 10 bases of the junction left unmatched.

V and J are TRBV7-3 and TRBJ2-7; tentative D call: TRBD2 (6 bases). Deletions cut 5 bases from V and 2 bases from J, with 16 bases between. CDR3 size: 15 residues. The germline V gene encodes CDR1 SGHTA and CDR2 FQGTGA. CDR3 loop: CASSRSGGVAYEQYF. The CDR3 region has the DNA TGTGCCAGCAGCCGTAGCGGAGGAGTTGCCTACGAGCAGTACTTC.

The rearrangement joins TRBV5-6 to TRBJ2-1, with TRBD2 matching over 12 bases. Germline loops: CDR1 SGHDT, CDR2 YYEEEE. CDR3 length: 22 amino acids. After removal of 1 base from V and 2 bases from J, the junction contained 19 bases not matched to a gene. This CDR3 reads CASSLFIQEGQLAGGPYNEQFF. The CDR3 DNA follows: TGTGCCAGCAGCTTGTTCATTCAGGAAGGTCAACTAGCGGGAGGCCCCTACAATGAGCAGTTCTTC.

V gene TRBV9 combines with J gene TRBJ2-7, with 9 nucleotides matching TRBD1. V lost 3 bases and J lost 3; bases outside the gene matches: 4. The CDR3 sequence is 14 residues long. CDR1 and CDR2 (germline): SGDLS, YYNGEE. The CDR3 protein is CASSAPGQGYEQYF. CDR3 DNA sequence: TGTGCCAGCAGCGCACCGGGACAGGGCTACGAGCAGTACTTC.

This clonotype was seen a few times. The chain links TRBV6-1 to TRBJ2-1; D call uncertain. The CDR3 covers 16 residues. Germline lookup yields CDR1 MNHNS and CDR2 SASEGT. The V gene lost 6 bases and the J gene lost 4 bases, with 19 bases spanning the gap. CDR3 residues: CASSTAPADVYNEQFF. CDR3 sequence (DNA): TGTGCCAGCAGCACCGCCCCGGCAGATGTATACAATGAGCAGTTCTTC.

In regard to this clonotype: This may be a read error, as it is one base from a much larger clone. The chain couples TRBV12-3 or TRBV12-4 to TRBJ2-1; possibly TRBD2 for D (5 bases). The CDR3 runs to 14 residues. This chain's CDR3 is CASSLSRLYNGQFF. Written as DNA, the CDR3 is TGTGCCAGCAGTTTATCCCGACTATACAATGGGCAGTTCTTC.

In its sample, this clonotype was seen a few times. J is TRBJ2-7 and V is TRBV28; 11 nucleotides match TRBD2. J lost 4 bases, V lost 6 bases, and 5 bases had no gene match. The CDR3 runs to 14 residues. Germline V gene lookup returns CDR1 MDHEN and CDR2 SYDVKM. Here the CDR3 DNA reads TGTGCCAGCAGAACTAGCGGGGGCCGTTACGAGCAGTACTTC. This encodes CASRTSGGRYEQYF.

This chain joins TRBV24-1 and TRBJ2-2; 11 positions match TRBD2. The CDR3 spans 15 residues. Germline V gene lookup returns CDR1 KGHDR and CDR2 SFDVKD. V shed 8 bases and J 0 bases; nucleotides not matched to a gene: 1. In DNA form, the CDR3 reads TGTGCCACCACTAGCGGGGGGACGAACACCGGGGAGCTGTTTTTT. This sequence encodes CATTSGGTNTGELFF.

The chain employs TRBV9 and TRBJ2-2; tentatively, D is TRBD2 (5 bases). V dropped 0 bases and J dropped 4 bases, with 7 bases sitting between them. The CDR3 contains 14 residues. Germline V gene sequence: CDR1 SGDLS, CDR2 YYNGEE. CDR3 DNA: TGTGCCAGCAGCGTAGCTAGCAGCACCGGGGAGCTGTTTTTT. Amino acid sequence: CASSVASSTGELFF.

This clonotype was recorded a few times. The chain links TRBV12-3 or TRBV12-4 to TRBJ2-1, with 10 bases matching TRBD2. Trimming at V came to 5 bases and at J to 8 bases, leaving 6 bases not matched to a gene. The CDR3 covers 14 residues. The CDR3 is CASSPWTSGDEQFF. The CDR3 coding sequence is TGTGCCAGCAGTCCGTGGACTAGCGGAGATGAGCAGTTCTTC.

There are a few counts of this clonotype. The chain carries TRBV7-9 and TRBJ2-2, with D unresolved. Germline lookup yields CDR1 SEHNR and CDR2 FQNEAQ (reference sequence). The CDR3 has 16 residues. The germline V and J ends were trimmed by 1 base and 2 bases, with 11 bases remaining between them. CDR3 amino acids: CASSLGRSRNTGELFF. CDR3 DNA: TGTGCCAGCAGCTTAGGCAGGAGCCGAAACACCGGGGAGCTGTTTTTT.